This entry lists 30 T cell receptor beta chains sequenced from one sample in a study of blood T cell repertoires in COVID-19. Clones were read by immunoSEQ multiplex PCR, and TCRdb kept only the in-frame ones, dropping some. Among over 300,000 clones listed, roughly nine tenths were seen once. Sequenced sample: PBMCs or T cells enriched from blood (not recorded which). The receptor set was obtained from a woman aged 25-40 years who had recovered from COVID-19.

V and J are TRBV28 and TRBJ1-2; 8 bases are a match to TRBD1. Looked up from germline, CDR1 is MDHEN and CDR2 is SYDVKM. The CDR3 runs 17 residues. Losses at the gene ends were 3 bases for V and 7 bases for J; bases not matched to a gene: 16. In DNA, the CDR3 is TGTGCCAGCAGTTTCCCTACCAGGGGGCTCCGGGAGAGTGGCTACACCTTC. It translates to CASSFPTRGLRESGYTF.

The chain couples TRBV10-3 to TRBJ2-7, with 9 bases lining up with TRBD1. Germline V gene lookup returns CDR1 ENHRY and CDR2 SYGVKD. There are 17 residues in the CDR3. The junction had 17 bases not matched to a gene; V was cut back by 4 bases and J by 7 bases. CDR3 in DNA: TGTGCCATCAGTGGGACCGGGACAGGGCTCAGTGGAGGAGAGCAGTACTTC. It is translated as CAISGTGTGLSGGEQYF.

V and J are TRBV5-5 and TRBJ1-6; 9 bases map to TRBD1. Germline loops: CDR1 SGHKS, CDR2 YYEKEE (reference sequence). CDR3 size: 15 residues. V shed 3 bases, J shed 8 bases, and the junction held 6 bases outside the gene matches. CDR3 coding DNA: TGTGCCAGCAGCTCACCGGGACAGGGTTATTCACCCCTCCACTTT. This translates into CASSSPGQGYSPLHF.

This clone was counted a few times. V and J are TRBV27 and TRBJ1-1, with unresolved D. CDR3 length: 13 amino acids. V dropped 4 bases and J dropped 5 bases, with 11 bases sitting between them. CDR1 and CDR2 from the germline V gene are MNHEY and SMNVEV (reference sequence). CDR3 region: CASSSPAGTEAFF. The CDR3 coding sequence is TGTGCCAGCAGTTCCCCCGCGGGGACTGAAGCTTTCTTT.

The genes are TRBV9 and TRBJ1-1, with D perhaps TRBD1 (6 bases). Germline CDR1 is SGDLS and CDR2 is YYNGEE. The CDR3 consists of 12 residues. V was clipped by 0 bases and J by 11 bases, with 11 bases between them. DNA of the CDR3: TGTGCCAGCAGCGTAGTGACAGGTGCTGCTTTCTTT. Translating it yields CASSVVTGAAFF.

This rearrangement joins TRBV7-9 to TRBJ1-1; 7 bases align to TRBD1. CDR3 length: 14 amino acids. CDR1 and CDR2 (germline): SEHNR, FQNEAQ (reference sequence). Losses at the gene ends were 2 bases for V and 4 bases for J; bases not matched to a gene: 4. The CDR3 DNA follows: TGTGCCAGCAGCTTAAACGCAGGGGGCACTGAAGCTTTCTTT. Its translation: CASSLNAGGTEAFF.

The chain recombines TRBV6-5 with TRBJ1-6; D is possibly TRBD1 (6 bases). This CDR3 region has 15 residues. Germline loops: CDR1 MNHEY, CDR2 SVGAGI. V lost 2 bases, J lost 7 bases, and 12 bases lay in between. CDR3 sequence: CASSYVRGSNSPLHF. The CDR3 nucleotides read TGTGCCAGCAGTTACGTAAGGGGGTCAAATTCACCCCTCCACTTT.

This sequence joins TRBV5-5 and TRBJ2-5; 12 nucleotides align to TRBD2. Germline lookup yields CDR1 SGHKS and CDR2 YYEKEE (reference sequence). J lost 1 base, V lost 0 bases, and 10 bases had no gene match. This CDR3 contains 19 residues. The CDR3 coding sequence is TGTGCCAGCAGCTTGGCTTCGACTAGCGGGGGAGTCCGCCAAGAGACCCAGTACTTC. Encoded protein: CASSLASTSGGVRQETQYF.

The rearrangement joins TRBV12-5 to TRBJ1-5; D is possibly TRBD1 (6 bases). The germline V and J ends were trimmed by 0 bases and 5 bases, with 20 bases remaining between them. The CDR3 is 18 amino acids. Germline assignment: CDR1 LGHNT and CDR2 FRNRAP. The CDR3 spells CASGLVAYGRGADQPQHF. The CDR3 DNA follows: TGTGCTAGTGGTTTGGTCGCTTATGGGCGGGGGGCAGATCAGCCCCAGCATTTT. Based on the CDR3 plus reference TRBV12-5 and TRBJ1-5, the full variable domain is DARVTQTPRHKVTEMGQEVTMRCQPILGHNTVFWYRQTMMQGLELLAYFRNRAPLDDSGMPKDRFSAEMPDATLATLKIQPSEPRDSAVYFCASGLVAYGRGADQPQHFGDGTRLSIL.

This clone was observed a few times. The chain recombines TRBV7-2 with TRBJ2-2; D ambiguous. The germline CDR1 and CDR2 sequences are SGHTA and FQGNSA. V dropped 2 bases and J dropped 3 bases, with 7 bases sitting between them. There are 14 residues in the CDR3. The DNA for the CDR3 is TGTGCCAGCAGCTTATCTCGGGACACCGGGGAGCTGTTTTTT. This gives the protein CASSLSRDTGELFF.

The rearrangement joins TRBV30 to TRBJ2-6, with a possible D match to TRBD1 (6 bases). This CDR3 is built from 16 residues. Germline CDR1 reads GTSNPN; CDR2 reads SVGIG (reference sequence). The V and J ends lost 7 bases and 0 bases respectively, with 16 bases between them. CDR3 amino acids: CASNRVSHSGANVLTF. The CDR3 bases are TGTGCCTCAAACAGGGTTAGTCACTCTGGGGCCAACGTCCTGACTTTC.

This clone has only a few counts. The V gene is TRBV4-1, the J gene TRBJ1-5; the D gene is possibly TRBD1 (5 bases). Germline V gene data show CDR1 as MGHRA and CDR2 as YSYEKL. V lost 3 bases to trimming and J lost 4 bases, with 13 bases between them. The CDR3 runs to 15 residues. Here the CDR3 DNA reads TGCGCCAGCAGCCAGCAAACAGGTAGAAATCAGCCCCAGCATTTT. Protein product: CASSQQTGRNQPQHF.

This clone has only a few counts. The rearrangement joins TRBV2 to TRBJ2-1; a weak D match, TRBD2 (6 bases). Germline-derived CDR1 and CDR2 are SNHLY and FYNNEI. V lost 6 bases and J lost 9, with 21 bases in between. The CDR3 spans 15 residues. The CDR3 loop reads CASSPGTLHLGEQFF. CDR3 nucleotide sequence: TGTGCCAGCAGCCCCGGGACTCTCCACCTGGGTGAGCAGTTCTTC. Using reference TRBV2 and TRBJ2-1 for the parts outside the CDR3, the full variable domain is EPEVTQTPSHQVTQMGQEVILRCVPISNHLYFYWYRQILGQKVEFLVSFYNNEISEKSEIFDDQFSVERPDGSNFTLKIRSTKLEDSAMYFCASSPGTLHLGEQFFGPGTRLTVL.

The chain recombines TRBV30 with TRBJ2-7; the D gene is possibly TRBD1 (5 bases). Trimming pared 4 bases from V and 4 bases from J, leaving 14 bases between. The CDR3 loop spans 13 amino acids. Per germline, CDR1 GTSNPN and CDR2 SVGIG (reference sequence). The CDR3 sequence: CAWTPFRAYEQYF. The CDR3 DNA is TGTGCCTGGACCCCCTTCAGGGCGTACGAGCAGTACTTC.

The rearrangement joins TRBV6-5 to TRBJ1-2; 9 positions match TRBD1. The CDR3 consists of 13 residues. The V gene's germline CDR1 is MNHEY and CDR2 SVGAGI. The V and J ends lost 7 bases and 8 bases, in that order; junction bases with no gene match: 8. The CDR3 loop reads CASNRDRDGGYTF. CDR3 nucleotides: TGTGCCAGCAATCGGGACAGGGACGGAGGCTACACCTTC.

The J gene is TRBJ1-5, the V gene TRBV27, with a tentative D call TRBD1 (5 bases). Germline assignment: CDR1 MNHEY and CDR2 SMNVEV (reference sequence). There are 13 residues in the CDR3. V was trimmed by 5 bases and J by 6 bases, leaving 11 bases between them. In DNA, the CDR3 is TGTGCCAGCAGTCCATGGGGGGGTCAGCCCCAGCATTTT. This translates into CASSPWGGQPQHF.

The V gene is TRBV18, the J gene TRBJ1-3, with D possibly being TRBD1 (6 bases). The V and J ends lost 2 bases and 2 bases respectively, with 16 bases between them. From germline, CDR1 is KGHSH and CDR2 LQKENI. The CDR3 covers 17 residues. The CDR3 sequence: CASSPELQGIAGNTIYF. The CDR3 bases are TGTGCCAGCTCACCAGAGCTCCAGGGGATAGCTGGAAACACCATATATTTT.

The chain has TRBV20-1 and TRBJ1-2, with 11 bases lining up with TRBD1. Trimming at V came to 3 bases and at J to 0 bases, leaving 9 bases not matched to a gene. This CDR3 is 17 amino acids long. Germline values: CDR1 DFQATT, CDR2 SNEGSKA (reference sequence). CDR3 nucleotides: TGCAGTGCTAGTGGACAGGGGGCGCGACAGCCTAACTATGGCTACACCTTC. Its protein product is CSASGQGARQPNYGYTF.

This clone came up many times. The J gene is TRBJ2-7, the V gene TRBV2; D is perhaps TRBD2 (6 bases). There are 14 residues in the CDR3. The V end lost 6 bases, the J end lost 2 bases, and 14 bases lay between the germline ends. Germline CDR1 and CDR2: SNHLY and FYNNEI. CDR3 sequence: CASSQAGRTYEQYF. The CDR3 nucleotides read TGTGCCAGCAGCCAGGCGGGACGGACCTACGAGCAGTACTTC.

V is TRBV29-1 and J is TRBJ2-1, with 9 bases fitting TRBD1. The V gene's germline CDR1 is SQVTM and CDR2 ANQGSEA. The junction had 13 bases not matched to a gene; V was cut back by 6 bases and J by 7 bases. The CDR3 is 15 residues long. The CDR3 protein is CSVDPGQGMKNEQFF. For the CDR3, the DNA is TGCAGCGTCGACCCGGGACAGGGTATGAAGAATGAGCAGTTCTTC.

The chain couples TRBV6-5 to TRBJ2-7; no definite D call. V gave up 11 bases and J gave up 3 bases, with 11 bases separating them. Germline CDR1 reads MNHEY; CDR2 reads SVGAGI. This CDR3 is built from 11 residues. The CDR3 here is CAAGVHYEQYF. CDR3 sequence (DNA): TGTGCCGCCGGAGTCCACTACGAGCAGTACTTC.

The J gene is TRBJ2-3, the V gene TRBV27; 11 nucleotides align to TRBD2. V shed 4 bases, J shed 6 bases, and the junction held 3 bases outside the gene matches. The germline gives CDR1 MNHEY, CDR2 SMNVEV (reference sequence). The CDR3 is 14 residues long. CDR3 protein: CASSSGLAVDTQYF. The CDR3 nucleotides read TGTGCCAGCAGTTCGGGACTAGCGGTTGATACGCAGTATTTT.

The J gene is TRBJ2-2, the V gene TRBV9; 9 bases line up with TRBD1. Germline-derived CDR1 and CDR2 are SGDLS and YYNGEE. This CDR3 spans 16 amino acids. After removal of 3 bases from V and 3 bases from J, the junction contained 6 bases not matched to a gene. CDR3 amino acids: CASSDHRGRDTGELFF. As DNA, the CDR3 is TGTGCCAGCAGCGATCACAGGGGGCGCGACACCGGGGAGCTGTTTTTT. Full variable domain (missing parts from reference TRBV9 and TRBJ2-2): DSGVTQTPKHLITATGQRVTLRCSPRSGDLSVYWYQQSLDQGLQFLIQYYNGEERAKGNILERFSAQQFPDLHSELNLSSLELGDSALYFCASSDHRGRDTGELFFGEGSRLTVL.

This rearrangement joins TRBV4-2 to TRBJ1-2, with 7 bases matching TRBD1. V dropped 2 bases and J dropped 5; count of bases not matched to a gene: 8. The CDR3 has 15 residues. Germline V gives CDR1 LGHNA, CDR2 YNFKEQ. CDR3 DNA: TGTGCCAGCAGCCAAAAGCCGGGACAGACGTATGGCTACACCTTC. Residues: CASSQKPGQTYGYTF.

This rearrangement joins TRBV5-4 to TRBJ2-3; 13 bases fit TRBD2. CDR3 length equals 15 residues. Losses at the gene ends were 4 bases for V and 5 bases for J; bases not matched to a gene: 4. Germline-derived CDR1 and CDR2 are SGHNT and YYREEE (reference sequence). The CDR3 nucleotides read TGTGCCAGCAGCCGAGGACTAGCGGGGGTAGATACGCAGTATTTT. Residues: CASSRGLAGVDTQYF.

This clone was detected once. The V gene is TRBV3-1 (or the pseudogene TRBV3-2), the J gene TRBJ2-3; TRBD2 might be the D (6 bases). CDR1 is LGHDT, CDR2 YNNKEL, per germline (reference sequence). Trimming took 0 bases from V and 8 from J, leaving 15 bases between them. The length of the CDR3 is 15 residues. In DNA, the CDR3 is TGTGCCAGCAGCCAAGATCCCAGCGGGCCGGGTACGCAGTATTTT. Translation: CASSQDPSGPGTQYF.

V gene TRBV19 combines with J gene TRBJ2-1, with TRBD2 matching over 10 bases. CDR3 length equals 16 residues. Germline V lookup: CDR1 LNHDA, CDR2 SQIVND (reference sequence). The V and J ends lost 7 bases and 3 bases, in that order; junction bases with no gene match: 9. CDR3 DNA sequence: TGTGCCAGTATGGTCCTAGCGGGGGACGACTACAATGAGCAGTTCTTC. It is translated as CASMVLAGDDYNEQFF.

The count of this clone is one. The rearrangement links TRBV12-3 or TRBV12-4 to TRBJ1-2; D remains unclear. The CDR3 length is 11 residues. The V end was cut by 3 bases, the J end by 8 bases, with 7 bases between. CDR3 sequence: CASSLSRGYTF. CDR3 coding DNA: TGTGCCAGCAGTTTGTCGAGAGGCTACACCTTC.

V and J are TRBV20-1 and TRBJ2-7; the D is unclear. Deletions cut 3 bases from V and 5 bases from J, with 11 bases between. From germline, CDR1 is DFQATT and CDR2 SNEGSKA (reference sequence). The CDR3 consists of 12 residues. CDR3 region: CSASLEINEQYF. CDR3 in DNA: TGCAGTGCTAGTTTGGAGATCAACGAGCAGTACTTC.

The genes are TRBV7-2 and TRBJ1-5, with D maybe TRBD1 (6 bases). Germline V gene sequence: CDR1 SGHTA, CDR2 FQGNSA. The CDR3 extends over 15 amino acids. V was cut by 1 base and J by 3 bases, with 10 bases left in between. CDR3 coding DNA: TGTGCCAGCAGCTTAGTGGGGACAAACAATCAGCCCCAGCATTTT. Translation: CASSLVGTNNQPQHF.